The 11 T cell receptor beta chains below come from one sample, sequenced in a study of Graves' ophthalmopathy and Graves' hyperthyroidism. As the template, RNA transcripts were used to amplify TCR beta CDR3 regions. After a first-round RT-PCR with HTBI primers, a second-round multiplex PCR was run. TCRdb called the multiplex PCR reads again in MiXCR, with one record for every CDR3 protein. The sample has 300,000 or so distinct CDR3 sequences, under 20% seen once. The sample was peripheral blood. These receptors were collected from an adult man with Graves' ophthalmopathy.

For the CDR3, the DNA is TGTGCCAGCAGTTTCCCCGGGACAGGGACCAATCAGCCCCAGCATTTT. It codes for CASSFPGTGTNQPQHF. The J gene is TRBJ1-5, the V gene TRBV6-2 or TRBV6-3; 9 positions match TRBD1. The CDR3 runs to 16 residues. V was clipped by 4 bases and J by 3 bases; unmatched bases: 7. Germline V gene data show CDR1 as MNHEY and CDR2 as SVGEGT.

This clonotype was recorded many times. This chain joins TRBV9 and TRBJ2-6; 8 bases fit TRBD1. V shed 3 bases and J 1 base; nucleotides not matched to a gene: 15. Per the germline V gene, CDR1 is SGDLS and CDR2 is YYNGEE. The CDR3 consists of 20 residues. The CDR3 reads CASSGQGIGSLRSGANVLTF. The CDR3 DNA reads as TGTGCCAGCAGCGGACAGGGGATAGGATCCTTGAGGTCTGGGGCCAACGTCCTGACTTTC.

In its sample, this clonotype was seen many times. V gene TRBV6-2 or TRBV6-3 combines with J gene TRBJ2-7; TRBD2 might be the D (6 bases). The CDR3 has 14 amino acids. Germline values: CDR1 MNHEY, CDR2 SVGEGT. The ends were cut back, 7 bases at V and 1 base at J, with 14 bases in the middle. CDR3 loop: CASNEGLESYEQYF. DNA of the CDR3: TGTGCCAGCAACGAGGGACTGGAGTCCTACGAGCAGTACTTC.

This clonotype was recorded many times. The chain couples TRBV30 to TRBJ1-5; D ambiguous. The CDR3 contains 13 residues. The V end lost 1 base, the J end lost 0 bases, and 4 bases lay between the germline ends. Germline loops: CDR1 GTSNPN, CDR2 SVGIG (reference sequence). CDR3 DNA: TGTGCCTGGAGTGGGGTTAGCAATCAGCCCCAGCATTTT. It translates to CAWSGVSNQPQHF.

CDR3 in DNA: TGCAGTGTTTGGTCGGGAGAGAGCTCCTACGAGCAGTACTTC. This encodes CSVWSGESSYEQYF. The gene calls are TRBV20-1 and TRBJ2-7, with D possibly TRBD2 on 6 matching bases. The CDR3 has 14 residues. The V gene lost 7 bases and the J gene lost 0 bases, with 16 bases spanning the gap. Germline CDR1 reads DFQATT; CDR2 reads SNEGSKA (reference sequence).

The chain uses TRBV11-2 and TRBJ2-5; D may be TRBD1 or TRBD2 (6 bases each). Per the germline V gene, CDR1 is SGHAT and CDR2 is FQNNGV. This CDR3 has 17 amino acids. Trimming removed 5 bases at V and 1 base at J, with 20 bases between. DNA of the CDR3: TGTGCCAGCAGCCCTTTAGGGACACTAGCCGGCCAAGAGACCCAGTACTTC. Translated: CASSPLGTLAGQETQYF.

The chain recombines TRBV19 with TRBJ1-1; D possibly corresponds to TRBD1 (5 bases). The CDR3 is 13 residues long. CDR1 is LNHDA, CDR2 SQIVND, per germline (reference sequence). V lost 5 bases and J lost 1, with 8 bases in between. The CDR3 protein is CASSQRGNTEAFF. The CDR3 nucleotides are TGTGCCAGTAGTCAGAGGGGGAACACTGAAGCTTTCTTT.

In this sample, this clonotype turned up many times. V and J are TRBV19 and TRBJ1-5; 8 bases fit TRBD1. Germline V gene sequence: CDR1 LNHDA, CDR2 SQIVND (reference sequence). CDR3 length: 17 residues. The V gene end was trimmed by 6 bases and the J gene end by 0 bases; junction bases not matched to a gene: 10. The CDR3 DNA follows: TGTGCCAGTAGGGAAGGACAGGGAGGTTATAGCAATCAGCCCCAGCATTTT. Its translation is CASREGQGGYSNQPQHF.

The CDR3 here is CASSSGLAGPHYEQYF. The CDR3 bases are TGTGCCAGCAGCTCAGGACTAGCGGGACCACACTACGAGCAGTACTTC. The V call is TRBV11-2, the J call TRBJ2-7; 12 bases map to TRBD2. The junction had 7 bases not matched to a gene; V was cut back by 4 bases and J by 3 bases. Germline values: CDR1 SGHAT, CDR2 FQNNGV. The CDR3 is 16 residues long.

This clonotype was seen repeatedly, ten times or more. The chain uses TRBV9 and TRBJ2-2, with D maybe TRBD1 (6 bases). This CDR3 has 15 residues. V was cut by 2 bases and J by 4 bases, with 12 bases left in between. The V gene's germline CDR1 is SGDLS and CDR2 YYNGEE. The CDR3 bases are TGTGCCAGCAGCGTGGACAGCCCGGTCACCGGGGAGCTGTTTTTT. This sequence encodes CASSVDSPVTGELFF.

This clonotype has only one observation. The J gene is TRBJ1-1, the V gene TRBV19, with a possible D match to TRBD1 (6 bases). The germline gives CDR1 LNHDA, CDR2 SQIVND (reference sequence). The length of the CDR3 is 15 residues. The V end lost 3 bases, the J end lost 2 bases, and 13 bases lay between the germline ends. This CDR3 reads CASSITGSENTEAFF. For the CDR3, the DNA is TGTGCCAGTAGTATTACAGGGTCGGAAAACACTGAAGCTTTCTTT. The whole variable domain, remainder taken from reference TRBV19 and TRBJ1-1, is DGGITQSPKYLFRKEGQNVTLSCEQNLNHDAMYWYRQDPGQGLRLIYYSQIVNDFQKGDIAEGYSVSREKKESFPLTVTSAQKNPTAFYLCASSITGSENTEAFFGQGTRLTVV.